This T cell receptor (beta chain) was observed in a study of early T cells in non-severe SARS-CoV-2 infection. V lost 1 base, J lost 5 bases, and 15 bases lay in between. Germline loops: CDR1 SGHRS, CDR2 YFSETQ. The CDR3 totals 15 residues. Researchers attached unique molecular identifiers to individual cDNA molecules. TCRdb re-derived calls from the 5' RACE reads in MiXCR, one entry per CDR3 protein. The table has fewer than 65,000 distinct CDR3 sequences, approximately 9.9% seen once. This clonotype has just a few counts. The sequenced material came from whole blood. The clonotype comes from an adult who was a healthcare worker with PCR-confirmed SARS-CoV-2 infection or an uninfected control (not recorded which). The chain joins TRBV5-1 to TRBJ1-1; D call uncertain. The CDR3 nucleotides are TGCGCCAGCAGCTTGTATGCAGCGCGAGGGACTGAAGCTTTCTTT. Translated: CASSLYAARGTEAFF.